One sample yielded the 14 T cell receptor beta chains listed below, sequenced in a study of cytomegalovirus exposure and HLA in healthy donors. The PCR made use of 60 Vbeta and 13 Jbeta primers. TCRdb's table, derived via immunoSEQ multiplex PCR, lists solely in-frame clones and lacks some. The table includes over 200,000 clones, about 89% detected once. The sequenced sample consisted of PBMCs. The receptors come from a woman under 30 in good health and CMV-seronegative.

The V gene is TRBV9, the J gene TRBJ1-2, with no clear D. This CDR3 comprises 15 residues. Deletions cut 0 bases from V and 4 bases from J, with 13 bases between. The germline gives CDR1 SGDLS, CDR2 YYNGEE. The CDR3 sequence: CASSVVGGIGYGYTF. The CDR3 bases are TGTGCCAGCAGCGTAGTGGGAGGGATCGGCTATGGCTACACCTTC.

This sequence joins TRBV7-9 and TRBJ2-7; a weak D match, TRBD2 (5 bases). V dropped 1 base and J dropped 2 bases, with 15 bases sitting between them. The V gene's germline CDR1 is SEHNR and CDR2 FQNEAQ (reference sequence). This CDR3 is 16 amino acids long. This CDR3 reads CASSLGSGFDTYEQYF. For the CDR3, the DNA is TGTGCCAGCAGCTTAGGGTCGGGGTTCGACACCTACGAGCAGTACTTC.

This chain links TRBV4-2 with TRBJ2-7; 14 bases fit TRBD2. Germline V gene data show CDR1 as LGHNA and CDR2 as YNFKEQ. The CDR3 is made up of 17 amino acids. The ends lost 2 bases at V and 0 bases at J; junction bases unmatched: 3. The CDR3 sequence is CASSQSGLAGASYEQYF. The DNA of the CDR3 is TGTGCCAGCAGCCAATCGGGACTAGCGGGGGCCTCCTACGAGCAGTACTTC.

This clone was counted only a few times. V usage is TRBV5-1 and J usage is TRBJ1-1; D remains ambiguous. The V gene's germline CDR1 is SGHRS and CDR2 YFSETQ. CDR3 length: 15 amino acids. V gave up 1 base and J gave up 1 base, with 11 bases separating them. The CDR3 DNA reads TGCGCCAGCAGCTTGTTCGACACGCCGAACACTGAAGCTTTCTTT. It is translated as CASSLFDTPNTEAFF.

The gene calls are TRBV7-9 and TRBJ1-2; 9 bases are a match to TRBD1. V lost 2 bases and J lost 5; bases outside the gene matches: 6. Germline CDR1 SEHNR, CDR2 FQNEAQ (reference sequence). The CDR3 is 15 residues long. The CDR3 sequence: CASSLRTGGPYGYTF. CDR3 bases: TGTGCCAGCAGCTTAAGAACAGGGGGCCCTTATGGCTACACCTTC.

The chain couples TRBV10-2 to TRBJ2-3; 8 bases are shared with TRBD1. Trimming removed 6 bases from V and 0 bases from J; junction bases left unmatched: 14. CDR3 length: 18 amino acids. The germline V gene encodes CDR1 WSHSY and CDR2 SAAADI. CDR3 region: CASSGLGPGQESTDTQYF. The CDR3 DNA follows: TGCGCCAGCAGCGGGCTTGGCCCGGGACAGGAAAGCACAGATACGCAGTATTTT.

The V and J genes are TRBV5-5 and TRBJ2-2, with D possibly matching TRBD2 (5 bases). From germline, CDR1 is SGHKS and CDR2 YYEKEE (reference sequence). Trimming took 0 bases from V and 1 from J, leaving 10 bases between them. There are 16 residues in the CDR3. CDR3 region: CASSLETGMNTGELFF. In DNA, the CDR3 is TGTGCCAGCAGCTTGGAAACGGGAATGAACACCGGGGAGCTGTTTTTT.

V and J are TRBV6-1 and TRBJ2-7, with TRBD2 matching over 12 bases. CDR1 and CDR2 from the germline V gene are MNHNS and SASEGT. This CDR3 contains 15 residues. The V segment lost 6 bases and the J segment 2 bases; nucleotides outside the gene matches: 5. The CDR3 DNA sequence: TGTGCCAGCAGCCGAGGACTAGCGGGGACCTACGAGCAGTACTTC. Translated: CASSRGLAGTYEQYF.

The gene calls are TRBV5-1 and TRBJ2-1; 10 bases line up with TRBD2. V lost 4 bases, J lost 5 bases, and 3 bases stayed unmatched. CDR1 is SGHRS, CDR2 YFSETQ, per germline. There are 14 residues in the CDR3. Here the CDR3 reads CASSRSGRDNEQFF. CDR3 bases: TGCGCCAGCAGCAGGAGCGGGAGGGACAATGAGCAGTTCTTC.

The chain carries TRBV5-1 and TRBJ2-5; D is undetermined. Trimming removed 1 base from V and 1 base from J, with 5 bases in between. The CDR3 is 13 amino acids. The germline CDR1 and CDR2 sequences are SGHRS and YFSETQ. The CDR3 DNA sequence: TGCGCCAGCAGCTTGCTGAGCCAAGAGACCCAGTACTTC. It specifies CASSLLSQETQYF.

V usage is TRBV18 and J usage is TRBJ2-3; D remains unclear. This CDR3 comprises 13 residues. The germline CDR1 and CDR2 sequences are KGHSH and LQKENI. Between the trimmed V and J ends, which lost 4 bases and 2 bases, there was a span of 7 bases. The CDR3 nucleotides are TGTGCCAGCTCACTCATCCCCACAGATACGCAGTATTTT. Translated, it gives CASSLIPTDTQYF.

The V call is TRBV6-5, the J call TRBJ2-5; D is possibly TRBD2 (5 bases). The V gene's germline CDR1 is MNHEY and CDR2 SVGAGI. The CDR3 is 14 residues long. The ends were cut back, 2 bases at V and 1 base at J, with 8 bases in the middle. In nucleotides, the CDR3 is TGTGCCAGCAGTTACGGGGAGTTCCAAGAGACCCAGTACTTC. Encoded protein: CASSYGEFQETQYF.

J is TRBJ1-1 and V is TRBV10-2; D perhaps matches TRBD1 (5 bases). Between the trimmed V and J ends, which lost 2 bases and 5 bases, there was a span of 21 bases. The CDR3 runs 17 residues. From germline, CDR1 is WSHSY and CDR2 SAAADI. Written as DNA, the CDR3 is TGCGCCAGCAGTGAGCCTCGGACAACAGACTTGGGAACTGAAGCTTTCTTT. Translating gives CASSEPRTTDLGTEAFF.

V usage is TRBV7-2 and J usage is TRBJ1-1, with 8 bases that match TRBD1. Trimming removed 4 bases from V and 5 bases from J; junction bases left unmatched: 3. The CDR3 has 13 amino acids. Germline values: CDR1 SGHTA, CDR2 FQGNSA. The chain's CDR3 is CASSSTGVTEAFF. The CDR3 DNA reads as TGTGCCAGCAGCTCGACAGGGGTGACTGAAGCTTTCTTT.